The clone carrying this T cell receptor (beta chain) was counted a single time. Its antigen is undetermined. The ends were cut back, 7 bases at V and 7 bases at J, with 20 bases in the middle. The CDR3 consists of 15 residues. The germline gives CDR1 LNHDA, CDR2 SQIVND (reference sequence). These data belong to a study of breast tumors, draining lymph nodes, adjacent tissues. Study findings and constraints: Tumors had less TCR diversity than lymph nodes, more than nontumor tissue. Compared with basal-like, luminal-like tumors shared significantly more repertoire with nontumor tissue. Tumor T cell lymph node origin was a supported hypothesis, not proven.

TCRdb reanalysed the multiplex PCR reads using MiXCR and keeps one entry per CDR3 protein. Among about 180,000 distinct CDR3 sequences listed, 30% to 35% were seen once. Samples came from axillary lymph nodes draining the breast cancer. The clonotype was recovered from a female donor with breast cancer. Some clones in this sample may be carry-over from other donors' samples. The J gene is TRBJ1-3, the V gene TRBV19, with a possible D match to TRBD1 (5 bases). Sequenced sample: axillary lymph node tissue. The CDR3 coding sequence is TGTGCCAGTACCAAAAAAGGAGCAGGGAGCAACACCATATATTTT. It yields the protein CASTKKGAGSNTIYF.